The 30 T cell receptor beta chains listed next were all sequenced from one sample in a study of blood T cell dynamics during melanoma immunotherapy. Time point indicated: pre-treatment baseline. This table comes from immunoSEQ multiplex PCR, and its TCRdb copy is limited to in-frame clones, with some not included. The table shows under 2,000 clones, with approximately 80% occurring only once. The sample in question was blood, obtained from a patient treated with checkpoint blockade. These receptors originate from a human donor with melanoma.

The chain is built from TRBV29-1 and TRBJ2-2; possible D gene TRBD1, 7 bases. CDR1 is SQVTM and CDR2 is ANQGSEA in the germline V gene. Trimming removed 3 bases at V and 5 bases at J, with 13 bases between. The CDR3 loop spans 14 amino acids. The CDR3 DNA reads as TGCAGCGTTGATCAGGGGGACTGGACCGGGGAGCTGTTTTTT. Residues: CSVDQGDWTGELFF.

The chain carries TRBV9 and TRBJ2-2; TRBD2 matches 7 bases. The CDR3 length is 15 residues. From germline, CDR1 is SGDLS and CDR2 YYNGEE. Germline trimming cut 0 bases from V and 4 bases from J; bases unmatched to any gene: 3. The CDR3 spells CASSVDPGGTGELFF. DNA of the CDR3: TGTGCCAGCAGCGTAGACCCGGGGGGCACCGGGGAGCTGTTTTTT.

The chain combines TRBV7-8 with TRBJ2-1; 15 positions agree with TRBD2. V gave up 6 bases and J gave up 3 bases; unmatched junction bases: 12. Per the germline V gene, CDR1 is SGHVS and CDR2 is FQNEAQ. CDR3 size: 19 residues. Written as DNA, the CDR3 is TGTGCCAGCAGTCGCAGGACTAGCGGGGGGGCGGTAATCTACAATGAGCAGTTCTTC. Protein: CASSRRTSGGAVIYNEQFF.

V is TRBV7-9 and J is TRBJ2-3; D unclear. This CDR3 comprises 12 residues. V dropped 5 bases and J dropped 12 bases, with 15 bases sitting between them. Germline CDR1 reads SEHNR; CDR2 reads FQNEAQ (reference sequence). CDR3 loop: CASSTGSRIQYF. The CDR3 DNA reads as TGTGCCAGCAGCACCGGCAGTCGTATTCAGTATTTT. The full variable domain, rest sourced from reference TRBV7-9 and TRBJ2-3, is DTGVSQNPRHKITKRGQNVTFRCDPISEHNRLYWYRQTLGQGPEFLTYFQNEAQLEKSRLLSDRFSAERPKGSFSTLEIQRTEQGDSAMYLCASSTGSRIQYFGPGTRLTVL.

CDR3 residues: CASSLWGGTDTQYF. The CDR3 region has the DNA TGTGCCAGCAGTTTATGGGGGGGCACAGATACGCAGTATTTT. The chain employs TRBV27 and TRBJ2-3; weak D call: TRBD2 (6 bases). Trimming left V 1 base short and J 1 base short, with 6 bases between. This CDR3 contains 14 residues. Germline V CDR1 and CDR2: MNHEY, SMNVEV (reference sequence).

The rearrangement joins TRBV4-1 to TRBJ1-1, with D perhaps TRBD1 (6 bases). CDR1 and CDR2 from the germline V gene are MGHRA and YSYEKL. The V gene lost 6 bases and the J gene lost 4 bases, with 21 bases spanning the gap. The CDR3 contains 16 residues. The CDR3 DNA sequence: TGCGCCAGCAGTCCCCGAAGGGGGGGCCGGGGCACTGAAGCTTTCTTT. It specifies CASSPRRGGRGTEAFF.

This chain connects TRBV10-3 to TRBJ1-3; D is undetermined. The CDR3 is made up of 17 amino acids. V lost 3 bases, J lost 3 bases, and 18 bases lay in between. Germline V lookup: CDR1 ENHRY, CDR2 SYGVKD. DNA of the CDR3: TGTGCCATCAGTGATCTACGAGTCCCCCCTAATGGAAACACCATATATTTT. As protein: CAISDLRVPPNGNTIYF.

The rearrangement uses TRBV4-2 and TRBJ1-2; TRBD1 matches at 12 bases. V lost 7 bases to trimming and J lost 6 bases; unmatched junction nucleotides: 6. This CDR3 has 14 amino acids. Germline V gene data show CDR1 as LGHNA and CDR2 as YNFKEQ. The CDR3 sequence is CASTGTGGRDGYTF. Written as DNA, the CDR3 is TGTGCCAGCACCGGGACAGGGGGCAGAGATGGCTACACCTTC.

The chain has TRBV4-2 and TRBJ1-2; D call uncertain. The V end lost 0 bases, the J end lost 0 bases, and 8 bases lay between the germline ends. Germline values: CDR1 LGHNA, CDR2 YNFKEQ. The CDR3 runs to 15 residues. For the CDR3, the DNA is TGTGCCAGCAGCCAAGATCAACCCCCTAACTATGGCTACACCTTC. Its translation: CASSQDQPPNYGYTF.

The chain has TRBV27 and TRBJ2-3; D ambiguous. The V gene lost 6 bases and the J gene lost 2 bases, with 12 bases spanning the gap. Germline-derived CDR1 and CDR2 are MNHEY and SMNVEV (reference sequence). This CDR3 spans 14 amino acids. CDR3 amino acids: CASSSLGYTDTQYF. CDR3 coding DNA: TGTGCCAGCAGCTCTCTAGGGTACACAGATACGCAGTATTTT.

The J gene is TRBJ1-1, the V gene TRBV5-1, with 7 bases matching TRBD1. The CDR3 runs to 15 residues. V lost 4 bases, J lost 1 base, and 7 bases stayed unmatched. Germline V gene sequence: CDR1 SGHRS, CDR2 YFSETQ. The CDR3 sequence: CASSTGTAENTEAFF. DNA for the CDR3: TGCGCCAGCAGCACCGGGACAGCGGAGAACACTGAAGCTTTCTTT.

The chain combines TRBV5-1 with TRBJ2-6; no reliable D call. The germline gives CDR1 SGHRS, CDR2 YFSETQ. The CDR3 sequence is 16 residues long. V was clipped by 0 bases and J by 1 base, with 8 bases between them. CDR3 sequence reads: CASSLGKSSGANVLTF. CDR3 sequence (DNA): TGCGCCAGCAGCTTGGGAAAGAGTTCTGGGGCCAACGTCCTGACTTTC.

This chain uses TRBV2 with TRBJ2-7, with 12 bases fitting TRBD2. The CDR3 extends over 14 amino acids. Germline CDR1 SNHLY, CDR2 FYNNEI. V gave up 3 bases and J gave up 4 bases; unmatched junction bases: 1. CDR3 amino acids: CASSETSGGYEQYF. The CDR3, as DNA: TGTGCCAGCAGTGAGACTAGCGGGGGTTACGAGCAGTACTTC.

This clone was seen only a few times. V gene TRBV4-2 combines with J gene TRBJ2-5; possibly TRBD2 for D (6 bases). Trimming stripped 0 bases from V and 3 bases from J, with 11 bases between. This CDR3 is built from 15 residues. Per germline, CDR1 LGHNA and CDR2 YNFKEQ. DNA of the CDR3: TGTGCCAGCAGCCAAGATAGGGGAGGTGAAGAGACCCAGTACTTC. This encodes CASSQDRGGEETQYF.

The V gene is TRBV6-5, the J gene TRBJ2-1; D is ambiguous. The CDR3 spans 13 residues. Germline-derived CDR1 and CDR2 are MNHEY and SVGAGI. Trimming shortened V by 6 bases and J by 9 bases, and 15 bases separated the two germline ends. Here the CDR3 DNA reads TGTGCCAGCAGCGGGTCCGGGCTCGGTGAGCAGTTCTTC. This encodes CASSGSGLGEQFF.

DNA for the CDR3: TGTGCCAGCAGCTTAGTCAACCAGGGGGCTTATGGCTACACCTTC. This sequence encodes CASSLVNQGAYGYTF. The chain uses TRBV7-9 and TRBJ1-2; 8 positions agree with TRBD1. The V segment lost 1 base and the J segment 5 bases; nucleotides outside the gene matches: 6. The V gene's germline CDR1 is SEHNR and CDR2 FQNEAQ (reference sequence). The CDR3 contains 15 residues.

The rearrangement joins TRBV7-8 to TRBJ2-1; possible D gene TRBD1, 5 bases. This CDR3 comprises 15 residues. Germline loops: CDR1 SGHVS, CDR2 FQNEAQ. The V end was cut by 1 base, the J end by 2 bases, with 9 bases between. This chain's CDR3 is CASSLVQATYNEQFF. In DNA form, the CDR3 reads TGTGCCAGCAGCTTAGTACAGGCCACCTACAATGAGCAGTTCTTC.

The chain carries TRBV7-9 and TRBJ1-6; D perhaps matches TRBD1 (6 bases). V lost 0 bases and J lost 8, with 11 bases in between. The germline V gene has CDR1 SEHNR and CDR2 FQNEAQ (reference sequence). This CDR3 has 15 amino acids. The CDR3 coding sequence is TGTGCCAGCAGCTTAGCTGTGGCAGGGGATTCACCCCTCCACTTT. Translation gives CASSLAVAGDSPLHF.

This chain links TRBV10-3 with TRBJ2-5; 8 bases agree with TRBD2. The CDR3 has 13 residues. V was pared by 6 bases and J by 5 bases, with 5 bases of the junction left unmatched. In germline, CDR1 is ENHRY, CDR2 SYGVKD. CDR3: CAIRDGGAETQYF. The CDR3 region has the DNA TGTGCCATCAGGGACGGGGGGGCCGAGACCCAGTACTTC.

The V gene is TRBV7-8, the J gene TRBJ2-3, with D perhaps matching TRBD1 (5 bases). The CDR3 totals 14 residues. The germline gives CDR1 SGHVS, CDR2 FQNEAQ. The ends were cut back, 5 bases at V and 4 bases at J, with 13 bases in the middle. CDR3 nucleotide sequence: TGTGCCAGCAGCACAGGCCAGAAAGCAGATACGCAGTATTTT. Protein product: CASSTGQKADTQYF.

The rearrangement uses TRBV6-5 and TRBJ1-2; D is ambiguous. Germline CDR1 MNHEY, CDR2 SVGAGI. The CDR3 consists of 13 residues. The ends were cut back, 4 bases at V and 6 bases at J, with 12 bases in the middle. CDR3 sequence reads: CASSSGSADGYTF. DNA of the CDR3: TGTGCCAGCAGTTCCGGTTCAGCGGATGGCTACACCTTC.

V and J are TRBV6-5 and TRBJ1-1; 9 bases align to TRBD1. Germline V gene lookup returns CDR1 MNHEY and CDR2 SVGAGI. This CDR3 comprises 16 residues. The V and J ends lost 2 bases and 4 bases, in that order; junction bases with no gene match: 8. The CDR3 region is CASSYRTGASVTEAFF. In nucleotides, the CDR3 is TGTGCCAGCAGTTACAGGACAGGGGCATCGGTCACTGAAGCTTTCTTT.

V gene TRBV11-3 combines with J gene TRBJ1-2; tentative D call: TRBD1 (6 bases). Germline lookup yields CDR1 SGHNT and CDR2 YENEEA. V lost 5 bases and J 6 bases, leaving 19 bases between the germline ends. The length of the CDR3 is 15 residues. CDR3 protein: CASSPSSPGANGYTF. As DNA, the CDR3 is TGTGCCAGCAGCCCATCCAGCCCGGGGGCAAATGGCTACACCTTC.

This chain connects TRBV5-6 to TRBJ2-7; tentatively, D is TRBD1 (6 bases). The V and J ends lost 0 bases and 2 bases respectively, with 21 bases between them. The CDR3 is 18 residues long. Germline V lookup: CDR1 SGHDT, CDR2 YYEEEE. The CDR3 sequence: CASSLEGVRAVFTYEQYF. DNA of the CDR3: TGTGCCAGCAGCTTGGAGGGGGTCCGCGCAGTCTTCACCTACGAGCAGTACTTC.

This clone has only one observation. J is TRBJ2-6 and V is TRBV2, with no clear D. CDR1 and CDR2 from the germline V gene are SNHLY and FYNNEI. V lost 7 bases and J 0 bases, leaving 10 bases between the germline ends. CDR3 length: 15 residues. The CDR3 sequence is CASMVTSSGANVLTF. The CDR3 coding sequence is TGTGCCAGCATGGTCACCAGCTCTGGGGCCAACGTCCTGACTTTC.

This chain uses TRBV11-3 with TRBJ1-3; TRBD1 is a possible D gene (5 bases). Germline V gene lookup returns CDR1 SGHNT and CDR2 YENEEA. The CDR3 extends over 16 amino acids. Trimming cost V 0 bases and J 6 bases, with 15 bases left between them. CDR3 protein: CASSLDGDPSENTIYF. The CDR3 DNA reads as TGTGCCAGCAGCTTAGATGGGGACCCCAGCGAAAACACCATATATTTT.

The J gene is TRBJ1-2, the V gene TRBV2, with unresolved D. Germline-derived CDR1 and CDR2 are SNHLY and FYNNEI. V gave up 6 bases and J gave up 2 bases, with 13 bases separating them. The CDR3 length is 14 residues. The CDR3 DNA follows: TGTGCCAGCAGCATCGTTGCCCTGAACTATGGCTACACCTTC. This translates into CASSIVALNYGYTF.

The chain couples TRBV10-1 to TRBJ1-3; tentatively, D is TRBD1 (6 bases). CDR1 is WNHNN, CDR2 SYGVQD, per germline (reference sequence). Trimming cost V 8 bases and J 0 bases, with 26 bases left between them. This CDR3 has 19 amino acids. The DNA for the CDR3 is TGCGCCAGCGGGACGTGGAACGCTCTGAAGGGGGACTCTGGAAACACCATATATTTT. Its protein is CASGTWNALKGDSGNTIYF.

The chain is built from TRBV7-2 and TRBJ2-5, with 8 bases fitting TRBD1. V lost 3 bases, J lost 5 bases, and 5 bases stayed unmatched. The CDR3 runs 14 residues. Germline CDR1 and CDR2: SGHTA and FQGNSA. In nucleotides, the CDR3 is TGTGCCAGCAGCTTTCGACAGGGGAGGGAGACCCAGTACTTC. Its translation: CASSFRQGRETQYF.

V gene TRBV7-9 combines with J gene TRBJ2-5; a possible D gene is TRBD2 (7 bases). CDR1 and CDR2 (germline): SEHNR, FQNEAQ (reference sequence). V gave up 8 bases and J gave up 3 bases, with 19 bases separating them. The CDR3 extends over 15 amino acids. DNA for the CDR3: TGTGCCAGCCACCCTTGGGGGGGCGGAGAAGAGACCCAGTACTTC. Residues: CASHPWGGGEETQYF.